The 8 T cell receptor beta chains presented below share a single source sample, sequenced in a study of CD8 T cells in Susac syndrome. Random hexamers served to reverse transcribe about 0.5 to 1 ug RNA. MiXCR was run by TCRdb on the immunoSEQ multiplex PCR reads, yielding one entry per CDR3 protein. The repertoire holds around 180,000 distinct CDR3 sequences, with 85% to 95% as singletons. Sequenced: CD8+ T cells from PBMCs. The source of these receptors is a human donor with multiple sclerosis.

This chain uses TRBV19 with TRBJ1-1, with no clear D. The V gene's germline CDR1 is LNHDA and CDR2 SQIVND (reference sequence). V was shortened by 5 bases and J by 0 bases, with 13 bases between the two germline ends. The CDR3 covers 15 residues. CDR3 sequence: CASSLRTGLNTEAFF. CDR3 in DNA: TGTGCCAGTAGTCTCCGGACCGGATTGAACACTGAAGCTTTCTTT.

This rearrangement joins TRBV25-1 to TRBJ2-2; the match to TRBD2 covers 10 bases. The CDR3 spans 16 residues. The J segment lost 3 bases and the V segment lost 4 bases, leaving 5 bases of the junction unmatched. Germline-derived CDR1 and CDR2 are MGHDK and SYGVNS. The CDR3 spells CASSALAGAHTGELFF. As DNA, the CDR3 is TGTGCCAGCAGTGCTCTAGCGGGGGCCCACACCGGGGAGCTGTTTTTT.

This chain links TRBV12-3 or TRBV12-4 with TRBJ2-7; 9 bases fit TRBD1. The J segment lost 6 bases and the V segment lost 7 bases, leaving 4 bases of the junction unmatched. The length of the CDR3 is 12 residues. The chain's CDR3 is CASTRDRVEQYF. The DNA for the CDR3 is TGTGCCAGCACCCGGGACAGGGTCGAGCAGTACTTC.

This clonotype was counted only a few times. V and J are TRBV5-1 and TRBJ2-3; D is possibly TRBD2 (6 bases). Germline values: CDR1 SGHRS, CDR2 YFSETQ. Trimming removed 0 bases from V and 6 bases from J, with 11 bases in between. The CDR3 consists of 14 residues. The DNA of the CDR3 is TGCGCCAGCAGCTTGGTCGCTAGCGCCGATACGCAGTATTTT. As protein: CASSLVASADTQYF.

This sequence joins TRBV2 and TRBJ2-3, with D perhaps TRBD1 (5 bases). Trimming took off 7 bases at V and 4 bases at J, with 12 bases between the two ends. Germline CDR1 SNHLY, CDR2 FYNNEI. This CDR3 contains 13 residues. The CDR3 coding sequence is TGTGCCAGCATGCAGGGTTCCCCAGATACGCAGTATTTT. The encoded protein is CASMQGSPDTQYF.

This clonotype was detected only once. The gene calls are TRBV9 and TRBJ2-7; 14 positions match TRBD2. J was trimmed by 6 bases and V by 3 bases; bases with no gene match: 2. In germline, CDR1 is SGDLS, CDR2 YYNGEE. This CDR3 is built from 14 residues. The CDR3 protein is CASSAGTSGSEQYF. The DNA of the CDR3 is TGTGCCAGCAGCGCCGGGACTAGCGGGAGCGAGCAGTACTTC.

The chain carries TRBV3-1 and TRBJ2-1, with 7 bases that match TRBD2. This CDR3 is built from 16 residues. Germline V gene data show CDR1 as LGHDT and CDR2 as YNNKEL (reference sequence). V shed 1 base and J 12 bases; nucleotides not matched to a gene: 15. In DNA, the CDR3 is TGTGCCAGCAGCCAAGCCCGGCGGGAGCTCGGGTTGGGGCAGTTCTTC. It encodes CASSQARRELGLGQFF.

The V call is TRBV23-1, the J call TRBJ1-5; D is ambiguous. TRBV23-1 is given ORF status, its function remaining uncertain. CDR3 length: 15 amino acids. Trimming cost V 10 bases and J 0 bases, with 16 bases left between them. The CDR3 coding sequence is TGCGCCACCCCGAAATGTCCGGTTAGCAATCAGCCCCAGCATTTT. It yields the protein CATPKCPVSNQPQHF.